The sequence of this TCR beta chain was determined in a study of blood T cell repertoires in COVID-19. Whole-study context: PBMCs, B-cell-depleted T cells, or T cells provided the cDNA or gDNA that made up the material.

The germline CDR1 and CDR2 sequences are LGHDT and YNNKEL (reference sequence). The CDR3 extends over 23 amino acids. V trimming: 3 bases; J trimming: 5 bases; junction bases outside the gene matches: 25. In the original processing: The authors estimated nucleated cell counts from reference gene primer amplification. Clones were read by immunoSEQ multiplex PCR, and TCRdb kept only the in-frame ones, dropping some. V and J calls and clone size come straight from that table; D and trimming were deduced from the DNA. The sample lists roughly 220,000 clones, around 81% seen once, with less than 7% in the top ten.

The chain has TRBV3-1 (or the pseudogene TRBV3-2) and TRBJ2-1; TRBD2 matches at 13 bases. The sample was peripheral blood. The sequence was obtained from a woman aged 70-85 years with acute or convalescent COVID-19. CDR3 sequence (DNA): TGTGCCAGCAGCCAGGGGGGGACTAGCGGGATCCCGCAGCGGGCCTACGGAGACAATGAGCAGTTCTTC. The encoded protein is CASSQGGTSGIPQRAYGDNEQFF.